The 5 T cell receptor beta chains in this list originate from one sample, sequenced in a study of T cells in Graves' hyperthyroidism and ophthalmopathy. RNA transcripts provided the source from which TCR beta CDR3 regions were amplified. HTBI primers drove first-round RT-PCR of the TCR CDR3. TCRdb re-derived calls from the multiplex PCR reads in MiXCR, one entry per CDR3 protein. This table holds approximately 200,000 distinct CDR3 sequences, about 16% found once. The sequencing input was blood. The receptor set was obtained from a man aged 35 to 55 with Graves' hyperthyroidism.

This clonotype was detected a few times. V is TRBV7-6 and J is TRBJ1-1, with TRBD1 identical over 10 bases. Germline CDR1 reads SGHVS; CDR2 reads FNYEAQ. Trimming cost V 4 bases and J 1 base; bases outside gene matches: 6. The length of the CDR3 is 16 residues. CDR3 DNA sequence: TGTGCCAGCAGCTACGGGACAGGGGTGCCGAACACTGAAGCTTTCTTT. Its translation is CASSYGTGVPNTEAFF.

A word on this clonotype: The conserved phenylalanine or tryptophan normally closing the CDR3 is absent here, so this likely arose from a read error. Written as DNA, the CDR3 is TGTGCCAGCTCACCACCGGGGGAGTCTGAAGCTTTCCTT. Its translation: CASSPPGESEAFL. V usage is TRBV18 and J usage is TRBJ1-1; D is perhaps TRBD1 (5 bases). V was clipped by 0 bases and J by 6 bases, with 8 bases between them. The CDR3 covers 13 residues. Germline V gene data show CDR1 as KGHSH and CDR2 as LQKENI.

This clonotype has more than one count but fewer than ten. The CDR3, as DNA: TGTGCCAGTAGGACAAGTTCGGAAGATACGCAGTATTTT. It translates to CASRTSSEDTQYF. The rearrangement links TRBV19 to TRBJ2-3; D is undetermined. CDR1 is LNHDA and CDR2 is SQIVND in the germline V gene (reference sequence). Trimming removed 6 bases at V and 5 bases at J, with 12 bases between. This CDR3 is 13 amino acids long.

This clonotype was counted ten times or more. The rearrangement uses TRBV7-8 and TRBJ2-5; 7 nucleotides align to TRBD2. This CDR3 has 15 residues. Germline CDR1 reads SGHVS; CDR2 reads FQNEAQ. Unmatched junction bases numbered 5, after V lost 2 bases and J lost 2 bases. In DNA, the CDR3 is TGTGCCAGCAGCTTACGGGGGAGGGCGCAAGAGACCCAGTACTTC. Protein: CASSLRGRAQETQYF.

Details on this clonotype: This may come from a read error, since a much larger clone is one base off. The conserved phenylalanine or tryptophan is not found at the CDR3 terminus, so this likely reflects a read error. The chain employs TRBV20-1 and TRBJ2-4; 7 bases are shared with TRBD2. The V and J ends lost 6 bases and 4 bases, in that order; junction bases with no gene match: 9. In germline, CDR1 is DFQATT, CDR2 SNEGSKA (reference sequence). The CDR3 is made up of 14 amino acids. The CDR3 coding sequence is TGCAGTGCGGGGGGGGGATATCAGAAAAACATTCAGTACGTC. Translated, it gives CSAGGGYQKNIQYV.